This T cell receptor beta chain was retrieved from a study of blood T cell repertoires in COVID-19. Some clones are missing from TCRdb's copy, which holds only in-frame ones; the method was immunoSEQ multiplex PCR. The data show roughly 140,000 clones, with approximately 80% seen just once and 10% held by the top ten. The material sequenced was peripheral blood. The receptor's source is a man aged 55 to 70 with active or convalescent COVID-19.

CDR3 coding DNA: TGTGCCAGCAGCCGGACTAGCGGGAGACGCCCGGGGGAGACCCAGTACTTC. Translating gives CASSRTSGRRPGETQYF. This rearrangement joins TRBV7-2 to TRBJ2-5; 13 bases fit TRBD2. Germline-derived CDR1 and CDR2 are SGHTA and FQGNSA. V trimming: 5 bases; J trimming: 5 bases; junction bases outside the gene matches: 11. The CDR3 is made up of 17 amino acids.